The 22 T cell receptor beta chains presented below share a single source sample, sequenced in a study of T cell responses to AZD1222 COVID-19 vaccine. Assay used: immunoSEQ multiplex PCR; TCRdb lists only in-frame clones, some missing. The sample consists of 100,000 to 120,000 clones, 88% of them appearing once. The sequencing used peripheral blood, collected on day 0 of AZD1222 vaccination. These receptors were obtained from an adult in good health.

The gene calls are TRBV7-9 and TRBJ1-5, with 7 bases lining up with TRBD1. The germline V gene encodes CDR1 SEHNR and CDR2 FQNEAQ (reference sequence). This CDR3 is 18 amino acids long. V was pared by 1 base and J by 0 bases, with 9 bases of the junction left unmatched. CDR3: CASSLDGQVGLSNQPQHF. The CDR3 nucleotides are TGTGCCAGCAGCTTAGACGGACAGGTTGGGCTTAGCAATCAGCCCCAGCATTTT.

The chain joins TRBV3-1 (or the pseudogene TRBV3-2) to TRBJ2-3; maybe TRBD1 (6 bases). Trimming shortened V by 3 bases and J by 5 bases, and 9 bases separated the two germline ends. Per germline, CDR1 LGHDT and CDR2 YNNKEL (reference sequence). The CDR3 contains 13 residues. CDR3 sequence (DNA): TGTGCCAGCAGCCAGGGGGCGAAAGATACGCAGTATTTT. Residues: CASSQGAKDTQYF.

This chain joins TRBV27 and TRBJ2-1; tentatively, D is TRBD2 (6 bases). The CDR3 has 14 amino acids. The V and J ends lost 4 bases and 7 bases respectively, with 14 bases between them. The germline gives CDR1 MNHEY, CDR2 SMNVEV (reference sequence). The CDR3 loop is CASSSQGLRNEQFF. The CDR3 DNA is TGTGCCAGCAGTTCTCAGGGACTTCGGAATGAGCAGTTCTTC.

The chain uses TRBV27 and TRBJ2-7; TRBD2 is a possible D gene (5 bases). The germline V gene encodes CDR1 MNHEY and CDR2 SMNVEV (reference sequence). CDR3 size: 11 residues. V was pared by 4 bases and J by 6 bases, with 7 bases between. CDR3 coding DNA: TGTGCCAGCAGTTCCGGAGGCGAGCAGTACTTC. This translates into CASSSGGEQYF.

The V call is TRBV12-3 or TRBV12-4, the J call TRBJ2-3; possibly TRBD2 for D (6 bases). V was clipped by 3 bases and J by 5 bases, with 6 bases between them. This CDR3 is built from 12 residues. CDR3 amino acids: CASSLGGDTQYF. The CDR3 DNA reads as TGTGCCAGCAGTTTGGGGGGAGATACGCAGTATTTT.

V gene TRBV4-1 combines with J gene TRBJ1-2; D remains ambiguous. Germline V gives CDR1 MGHRA, CDR2 YSYEKL. The CDR3 contains 14 residues. Trimming removed 0 bases from V and 4 bases from J, with 9 bases in between. CDR3 protein: CASSQDRRAYGYTF. In nucleotides, the CDR3 is TGCGCCAGCAGCCAAGATCGCAGAGCCTATGGCTACACCTTC.

This clone showed up just once. The rearrangement uses TRBV7-6 and TRBJ1-5; perhaps TRBD1 as D (5 bases). Trimming pared 5 bases from V and 4 bases from J, leaving 15 bases between. The germline gives CDR1 SGHVS, CDR2 FNYEAQ. The CDR3 covers 15 residues. The CDR3 here is CASSRMSGLNQPQHF. DNA for the CDR3: TGTGCCAGCAGCCGAATGTCAGGGTTGAATCAGCCCCAGCATTTT.

CDR3 protein: CASSKESLAGGNYEQYF. The CDR3 DNA reads TGTGCCAGCAGCAAAGAGTCCCTAGCGGGAGGAAACTACGAGCAGTACTTC. The chain carries TRBV21-1 and TRBJ2-7; the table names TRBD2, a call not compared with the DNA. TRBV21-1 is marked as a pseudogene. The CDR3 runs to 17 residues.

The chain combines TRBV19 with TRBJ1-2; weak D call: TRBD1 (5 bases). Germline lookup yields CDR1 LNHDA and CDR2 SQIVND (reference sequence). This CDR3 has 14 residues. V lost 6 bases, J lost 4 bases, and 15 bases lay in between. The CDR3 reads CASSPGRGGYGYTF. CDR3 nucleotides: TGTGCCAGTAGCCCAGGAAGGGGAGGCTATGGCTACACCTTC.

The J gene is TRBJ1-5, the V gene TRBV15, with no clear D. V shed 1 base and J shed 0 bases, with 4 bases lying between them. Looked up from germline, CDR1 is LNHNV and CDR2 is YYDKDF (reference sequence). CDR3 length: 14 amino acids. The DNA of the CDR3 is TGTGCCACCAGCAGAGGGGGTAGCAATCAGCCCCAGCATTTT. It codes for CATSRGGSNQPQHF.

The chain employs TRBV3-1 (or the pseudogene TRBV3-2) and TRBJ2-3, with 7 bases matching TRBD2. This CDR3 region has 15 residues. The germline V gene has CDR1 LGHDT and CDR2 YNNKEL (reference sequence). V dropped 3 bases and J dropped 3; count of bases not matched to a gene: 6. The CDR3 spells CASSQSGTTTDTQYF. CDR3 bases: TGTGCCAGCAGCCAGTCCGGGACTACGACAGATACGCAGTATTTT.

The CDR3, as DNA: TGTGCCAGCAGCCAAGATCCACGCAACTATGGCTACACCTTC. Its translation: CASSQDPRNYGYTF. The chain combines TRBV3-1 (or the pseudogene TRBV3-2) with TRBJ1-2; unclear D gene. V shed 0 bases and J shed 2 bases, with 7 bases lying between them. CDR1 and CDR2 (germline): LGHDT, YNNKEL (reference sequence). CDR3 length: 14 residues.

The table lists this clone with a count of one. The chain has TRBV27 and TRBJ1-3; 7 bases align to TRBD1. CDR1 and CDR2 (germline): MNHEY, SMNVEV (reference sequence). The CDR3 runs 14 residues. The V and J ends lost 5 bases and 6 bases, in that order; junction bases with no gene match: 7. CDR3 protein: CASSPQGGENTIYF. In DNA form, the CDR3 reads TGTGCCAGCAGTCCCCAGGGGGGGGAAAACACCATATATTTT.

The genes are TRBV5-1 and TRBJ1-1, with 8 bases lining up with TRBD1. Germline V CDR1 and CDR2: SGHRS, YFSETQ. The CDR3 contains 14 residues. Trimming cost V 2 bases and J 4 bases; bases outside gene matches: 4. CDR3 nucleotides: TGCGCCAGCAGCTTCCGGACAGGGAGCACTGAAGCTTTCTTT. The encoded protein is CASSFRTGSTEAFF.

The rearrangement uses TRBV27 and TRBJ2-5; perhaps TRBD1 as D (6 bases). Per the germline V gene, CDR1 is MNHEY and CDR2 is SMNVEV (reference sequence). V was cut by 3 bases and J by 7 bases, with 12 bases left in between. CDR3 length: 13 residues. The CDR3 nucleotides are TGTGCCAGCAGTTTTCAGGGGAAGGGGACCCAGTACTTC. It translates to CASSFQGKGTQYF.

In regard to this clone: Other nucleotide sequences in the sample specify the same CDR3. This chain uses TRBV27 with TRBJ2-3, with D uncertain. CDR1 is MNHEY, CDR2 SMNVEV, per germline (reference sequence). Trimming left V 0 bases short and J 1 base short, with 2 bases between. The CDR3 contains 13 residues. The CDR3 nucleotides are TGTGCCAGCAGTTTATCTCGCACAGATACGCAGTATTTT. The encoded protein is CASSLSRTDTQYF.

The rearrangement links TRBV6-5 to TRBJ1-3; D gene ambiguous. From germline, CDR1 is MNHEY and CDR2 SVGAGI. This CDR3 spans 14 amino acids. V shed 5 bases and J shed 5 bases, with 13 bases lying between them. Here the CDR3 reads CASSPDTYRNTIYF. Here the CDR3 DNA reads TGTGCCAGCAGTCCTGACACATACAGAAACACCATATATTTT.

V usage is TRBV5-1 and J usage is TRBJ1-2, with unresolved D. CDR3 length: 10 amino acids. CDR1 is SGHRS and CDR2 is YFSETQ in the germline V gene. V was trimmed by 2 bases and J by 6 bases, leaving 2 bases between them. CDR3 nucleotide sequence: TGCGCCAGCAGCTTTAATGGCTACACCTTC. It yields the protein CASSFNGYTF.

The rearrangement joins TRBV7-8 to TRBJ2-7, with 11 bases lining up with TRBD2. The CDR3 is 15 amino acids. V lost 5 bases to trimming and J lost 7 bases; unmatched junction nucleotides: 10. Looked up from germline, CDR1 is SGHVS and CDR2 is FQNEAQ. The CDR3 region has the DNA TGTGCCAGCAGCACGTTAGCGGGAGGGCCTGGGGAGCAGTACTTC. Residues: CASSTLAGGPGEQYF.

The gene calls are TRBV9 and TRBJ1-4; TRBD1 matches at 10 bases. The CDR3 is 16 amino acids. Germline-derived CDR1 and CDR2 are SGDLS and YYNGEE. For the CDR3, the DNA is TGTGACCTCAGCTTCCCCCGGGACAGGGGAGGTGAAAAACTGTTTTTT. It encodes CDLSFPRDRGGEKLFF. Complete variable domain (other parts from reference TRBV9 and TRBJ1-4): DSGVTQTPKHLITATGQRVTLRCSPRSGDLSVYWYQQSLDQGLQFLIQYYNGEERAKGNILERFSAQQFPDLHSELNLSSLELGDSALYFCDLSFPRDRGGEKLFFGSGTQLSVL.

CDR3 in DNA: TGTGCCAGCAGCTTAGCTCAGGGTGATCAGCCCCAGCATTTT. It yields the protein CASSLAQGDQPQHF. The chain couples TRBV7-9 to TRBJ1-5, with D possibly matching TRBD1 (5 bases). The CDR3 runs to 14 residues. Trimming stripped 0 bases from V and 5 bases from J, with 8 bases between. Germline V lookup: CDR1 SEHNR, CDR2 FQNEAQ (reference sequence). Complete variable domain (other parts from reference TRBV7-9 and TRBJ1-5): DTGVSQNPRHKITKRGQNVTFRCDPISEHNRLYWYRQTLGQGPEFLTYFQNEAQLEKSRLLSDRFSAERPKGSFSTLEIQRTEQGDSAMYLCASSLAQGDQPQHFGDGTRLSIL.

The V call is TRBV27, the J call TRBJ2-5; TRBD2 matches 9 bases. V was clipped by 7 bases and J by 5 bases; unmatched bases: 11. The germline V gene has CDR1 MNHEY and CDR2 SMNVEV (reference sequence). The CDR3 has 15 residues. CDR3 in DNA: TGTGCCAGCACCCCAATAGCGGGAGTACAGGAGACCCAGTACTTC. Amino acids: CASTPIAGVQETQYF.